The T cell receptor beta chain described here comes from a study of human T cells and chemical hapten exposure. Study outcomes and limitations: It should be noted that donors had alopecia, so their immune response may differ from healthy people's. Compared to controls, expanded TCRs made significantly more large clusters of similar CDR3s.

CDR1 and CDR2 from the germline V gene are DFQATT and SNEGSKA (reference sequence). The CDR3 consists of 13 residues. Trimming shortened V by 3 bases and J by 5 bases, and 13 bases separated the two germline ends. TCRdb processed the RACE reads anew with MiXCR; each CDR3 protein has one entry. This sample has 150,000 to 200,000 distinct CDR3 sequences, with 20% to 25% found just once. Time point denoted: patch test 1, 2 weeks after DPC sensitization. Sample treatment: therapeutic diphenylcyclopropenone sensitization with weekly scalp DPC. This clonotype was counted only a few times. Its antigen is not identified.

The TCR sequence derives from a woman aged 45-65 years with alopecia areata. Some clones in this sample may be carry-over from other donors' samples. Sequenced material: whole blood, taken in connection with sensitization to the hapten diphenylcyclopropenone (DPC). J is TRBJ1-2 and V is TRBV20-1, with D possibly matching TRBD1 (5 bases). Here the CDR3 reads CSASRRDHYGYTF. Written as DNA, the CDR3 is TGCAGTGCTAGTCGACGGGACCATTATGGCTACACCTTC.